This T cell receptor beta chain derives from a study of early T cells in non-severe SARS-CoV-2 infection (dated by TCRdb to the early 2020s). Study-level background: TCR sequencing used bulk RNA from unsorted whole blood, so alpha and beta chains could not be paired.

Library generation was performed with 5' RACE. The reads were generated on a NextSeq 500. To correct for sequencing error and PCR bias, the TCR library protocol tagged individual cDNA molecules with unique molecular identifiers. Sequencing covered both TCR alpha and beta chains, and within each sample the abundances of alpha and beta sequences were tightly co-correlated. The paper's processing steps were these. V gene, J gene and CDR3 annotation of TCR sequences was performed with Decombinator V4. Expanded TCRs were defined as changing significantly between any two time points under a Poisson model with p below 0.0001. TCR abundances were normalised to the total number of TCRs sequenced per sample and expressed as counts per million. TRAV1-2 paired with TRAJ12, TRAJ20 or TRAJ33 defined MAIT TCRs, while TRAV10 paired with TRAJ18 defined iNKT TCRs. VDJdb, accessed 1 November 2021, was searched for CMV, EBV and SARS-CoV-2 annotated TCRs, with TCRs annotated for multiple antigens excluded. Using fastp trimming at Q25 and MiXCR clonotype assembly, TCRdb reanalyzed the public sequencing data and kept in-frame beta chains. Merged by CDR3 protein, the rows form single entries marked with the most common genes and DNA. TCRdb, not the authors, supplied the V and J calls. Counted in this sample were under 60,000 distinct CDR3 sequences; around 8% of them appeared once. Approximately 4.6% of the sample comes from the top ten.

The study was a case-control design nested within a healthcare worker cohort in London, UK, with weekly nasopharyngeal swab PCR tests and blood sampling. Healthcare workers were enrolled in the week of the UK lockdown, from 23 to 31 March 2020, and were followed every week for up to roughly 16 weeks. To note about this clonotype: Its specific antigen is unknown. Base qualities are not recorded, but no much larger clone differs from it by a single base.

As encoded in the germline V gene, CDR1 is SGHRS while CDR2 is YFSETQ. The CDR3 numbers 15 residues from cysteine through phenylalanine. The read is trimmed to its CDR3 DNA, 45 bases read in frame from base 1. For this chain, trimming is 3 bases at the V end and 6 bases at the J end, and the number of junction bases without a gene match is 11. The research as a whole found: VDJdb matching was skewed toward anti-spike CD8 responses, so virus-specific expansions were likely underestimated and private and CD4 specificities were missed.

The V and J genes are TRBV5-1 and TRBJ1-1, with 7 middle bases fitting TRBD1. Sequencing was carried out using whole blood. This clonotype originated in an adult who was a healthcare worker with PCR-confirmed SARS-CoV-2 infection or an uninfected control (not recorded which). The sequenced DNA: TGCGCCAGCAGCTCCGGACAGGCGGGGGGCTCTGAAGCTTTCTTT. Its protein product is CASSSGQAGGSEAFF.